This passage covers 12 T cell receptor beta chains from one sample sequenced in a study of cytomegalovirus exposure and HLA in healthy donors. PCR involved 60 Vbeta and 13 Jbeta primers. The protocol was immunoSEQ multiplex PCR, while the TCRdb copy is restricted to in-frame clones and leaves out a portion. The sample consists of around 120,000 clones, approximately 82% of them appearing once. Material: PBMCs. The source of these receptors is a boy younger than 10 in good health and CMV-seronegative.

The chain uses TRBV9 and TRBJ2-3, with TRBD2 matching 10 bases. The CDR3 is made up of 17 amino acids. Germline-derived CDR1 and CDR2 are SGDLS and YYNGEE. Unmatched junction bases numbered 12, after V lost 6 bases and J lost 2 bases. The CDR3 loop reads CASTKIAGGSSTDTQYF. Here the CDR3 DNA reads TGTGCCAGCACTAAAATAGCGGGAGGCTCCTCCACAGATACGCAGTATTTT.

The V gene is TRBV19, the J gene TRBJ1-2, with 8 bases identical to TRBD1. The CDR3 covers 12 residues. V gave up 6 bases and J gave up 7 bases; unmatched junction bases: 4. Germline V gene data show CDR1 as LNHDA and CDR2 as SQIVND (reference sequence). CDR3: CASSQGAAGYTF. In nucleotides, the CDR3 is TGTGCCAGTAGCCAGGGGGCGGCTGGCTACACCTTC. Full variable domain (missing parts from reference TRBV19 and TRBJ1-2): DGGITQSPKYLFRKEGQNVTLSCEQNLNHDAMYWYRQDPGQGLRLIYYSQIVNDFQKGDIAEGYSVSREKKESFPLTVTSAQKNPTAFYLCASSQGAAGYTFGSGTRLTVV.

This sequence joins TRBV19 and TRBJ2-3, with TRBD2 matching 10 bases. CDR1 LNHDA and CDR2 SQIVND come from the germline V gene (reference sequence). CDR3 size: 17 residues. V dropped 6 bases and J dropped 5; count of bases not matched to a gene: 14. CDR3 sequence (DNA): TGTGCCAGTAGCTCCTCGGGAAGCGGGAGGGCCGGAGATACGCAGTATTTT. This translates into CASSSSGSGRAGDTQYF.

This chain links TRBV27 with TRBJ1-5, with a tentative D call TRBD1 (5 bases). V was shortened by 6 bases and J by 0 bases, with 12 bases between the two germline ends. Looked up from germline, CDR1 is MNHEY and CDR2 is SMNVEV (reference sequence). The CDR3 contains 15 residues. The chain's CDR3 is CASSPGLYSNQPQHF. The CDR3 bases are TGTGCCAGCAGCCCGGGACTTTATAGCAATCAGCCCCAGCATTTT.

The chain has TRBV6-5 and TRBJ1-4, with TRBD1 matching 7 bases. Germline CDR1 MNHEY, CDR2 SVGAGI. The V and J ends lost 6 bases and 8 bases, in that order; junction bases with no gene match: 9. This CDR3 has 14 residues. The CDR3 region is CASRDEGAWEKLFF. In DNA, the CDR3 is TGTGCCAGCAGAGATGAGGGGGCTTGGGAAAAACTGTTTTTT.

This clone came up once. This chain connects TRBV7-2 to TRBJ2-7; perhaps TRBD2 as D (6 bases). The CDR3 has 15 residues. Germline V gene sequence: CDR1 SGHTA, CDR2 FQGNSA. Deletions cut 4 bases from V and 4 bases from J, with 17 bases between. The CDR3 protein is CASSSGETQGYEQYF. As DNA, the CDR3 is TGTGCCAGCAGCTCGGGGGAGACCCAGGGATACGAGCAGTACTTC.

For the CDR3, the DNA is TGTGCCAGCAGCGTAGCGCCTAGCACAGATACGCAGTATTTT. Its translation is CASSVAPSTDTQYF. This rearrangement joins TRBV5-4 to TRBJ2-3, with D possibly TRBD2 on 5 matching bases. Between the trimmed V and J ends, which lost 4 bases and 0 bases, there was a span of 9 bases. This CDR3 is 14 amino acids long. CDR1 is SGHNT, CDR2 YYREEE, per germline (reference sequence).

V and J are TRBV7-9 and TRBJ2-3, with 8 positions matching TRBD2. The CDR3 length is 14 residues. V gave up 5 bases and J gave up 5 bases; unmatched junction bases: 6. The germline V gene has CDR1 SEHNR and CDR2 FQNEAQ (reference sequence). The CDR3 is CASSPGTSLDTQYF. CDR3 coding DNA: TGTGCCAGCAGCCCCGGGACTAGTTTAGATACGCAGTATTTT.

This chain connects TRBV11-2 to TRBJ2-5; 7 bases agree with TRBD1. Germline V gene data show CDR1 as SGHAT and CDR2 as FQNNGV. The ends lost 5 bases at V and 2 bases at J; junction bases unmatched: 5. The CDR3 has 14 residues. The CDR3 DNA reads as TGTGCCAGCAGCCCGGGGACAGAACAAGAGACCCAGTACTTC. It codes for CASSPGTEQETQYF.

V usage is TRBV19 and J usage is TRBJ1-4; D gene unclear. CDR3 length equals 13 residues. V lost 3 bases and J 8 bases, leaving 10 bases between the germline ends. Germline CDR1 LNHDA, CDR2 SQIVND (reference sequence). CDR3 sequence: CASSIPPREKLFF. The CDR3 bases are TGTGCCAGTAGTATCCCCCCTCGGGAAAAACTGTTTTTT.

The chain has TRBV27 and TRBJ2-1, with 10 bases aligning to TRBD2. This CDR3 has 17 amino acids. V was pared by 5 bases and J by 8 bases, with 15 bases of the junction left unmatched. CDR1 and CDR2 from the germline V gene are MNHEY and SMNVEV (reference sequence). The CDR3 region is CASSPGVSGGASDEQFF. Here the CDR3 DNA reads TGTGCCAGCAGTCCCGGGGTGAGCGGGGGGGCCAGTGATGAGCAGTTCTTC.

This rearrangement joins TRBV13 to TRBJ2-7; maybe TRBD2 (6 bases). The V end was cut by 5 bases, the J end by 3 bases, with 14 bases between. Per the germline V gene, CDR1 is PRHDT and CDR2 is FYEKMQ (reference sequence). CDR3 length: 14 residues. CDR3 region: CASSRRDSLYEQYF. Here the CDR3 DNA reads TGTGCCAGCAGCCGCCGGGACTCGCTCTACGAGCAGTACTTC.